This T cell receptor beta chain emerged from a study of T cell changes during pregnancy in multiple sclerosis. The CDR3 spans 13 residues. Germline V gene sequence: CDR1 MNHNS, CDR2 SASEGT. V was trimmed by 6 bases and J by 3 bases, leaving 11 bases between them. The assay was immunoSEQ multiplex PCR, and TCRdb's table has in-frame clones only and misses some. The sample yields about 64,000 clones, around 90% seen once. This rearrangement joins TRBV6-1 to TRBJ1-2, with D hard to call. The TCR originated in a female donor with multiple sclerosis, enrolled in a pregnancy study. The material was peripheral blood, obtained in the second trimester of pregnancy. CDR3 bases: TGTGCCAGCAGGAATCAGGTAGACTATGGCTACACCTTC. The encoded protein is CASRNQVDYGYTF.